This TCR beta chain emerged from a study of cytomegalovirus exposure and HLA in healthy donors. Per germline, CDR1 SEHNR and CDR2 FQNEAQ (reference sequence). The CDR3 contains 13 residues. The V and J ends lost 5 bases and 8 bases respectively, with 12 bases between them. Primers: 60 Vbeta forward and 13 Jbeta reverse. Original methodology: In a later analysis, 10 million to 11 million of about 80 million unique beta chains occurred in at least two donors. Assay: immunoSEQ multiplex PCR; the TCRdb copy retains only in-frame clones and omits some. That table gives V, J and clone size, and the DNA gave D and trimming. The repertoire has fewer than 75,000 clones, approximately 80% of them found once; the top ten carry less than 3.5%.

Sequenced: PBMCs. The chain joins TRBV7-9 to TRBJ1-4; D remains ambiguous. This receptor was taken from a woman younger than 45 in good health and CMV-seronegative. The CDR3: CASSRELGEKLFF. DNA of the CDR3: TGTGCCAGCAGCCGGGAACTGGGGGAAAAACTGTTTTTT.